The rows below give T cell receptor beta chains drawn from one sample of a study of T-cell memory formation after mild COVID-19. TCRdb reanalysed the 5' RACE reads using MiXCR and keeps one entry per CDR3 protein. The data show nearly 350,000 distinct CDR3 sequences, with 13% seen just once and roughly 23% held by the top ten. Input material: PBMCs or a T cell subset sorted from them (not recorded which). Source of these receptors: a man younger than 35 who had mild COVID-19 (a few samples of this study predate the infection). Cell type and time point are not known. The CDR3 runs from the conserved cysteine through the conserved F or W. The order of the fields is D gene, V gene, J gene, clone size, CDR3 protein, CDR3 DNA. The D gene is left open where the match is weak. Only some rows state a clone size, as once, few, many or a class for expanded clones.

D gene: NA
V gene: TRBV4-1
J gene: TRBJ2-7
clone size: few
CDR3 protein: CASSQESPGYEQYF
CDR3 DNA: TGCGCCAGCAGCCAAGAAAGCCCAGGCTACGAGCAGTACTTC

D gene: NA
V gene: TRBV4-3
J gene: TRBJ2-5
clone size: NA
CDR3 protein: CASSRTSGTAQETQYF
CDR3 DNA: TGCGCCAGCAGCCGGACCAGCGGAACGGCACAAGAGACCCAGTACTTC

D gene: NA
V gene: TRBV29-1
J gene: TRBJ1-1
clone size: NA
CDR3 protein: CSVLFINTEAFF
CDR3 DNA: TGCAGCGTGCTATTCATTAACACTGAAGCTTTCTTT

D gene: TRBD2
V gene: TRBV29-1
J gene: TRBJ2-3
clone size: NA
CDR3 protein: CSVEAGRGSTDTQYF
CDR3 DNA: TGCAGCGTTGAGGCGGGGAGGGGTAGCACAGATACGCAGTATTTT

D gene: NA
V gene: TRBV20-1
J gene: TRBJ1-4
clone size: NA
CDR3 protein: CSANVRGEKLFF
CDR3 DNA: TGCAGTGCTAACGTCCGAGGTGAAAAACTGTTTTTT

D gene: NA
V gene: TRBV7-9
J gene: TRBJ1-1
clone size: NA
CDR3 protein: CASSLVGNEAFF
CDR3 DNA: TGTGCCAGCAGCTTAGTAGGGAATGAAGCTTTCTTT

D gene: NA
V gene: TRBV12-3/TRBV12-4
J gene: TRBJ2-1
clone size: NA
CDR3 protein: CASSPHDRGEQFF
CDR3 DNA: TGTGCCAGCAGTCCCCACGATCGGGGAGAGCAGTTCTTC

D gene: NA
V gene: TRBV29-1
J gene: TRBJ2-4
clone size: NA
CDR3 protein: CSVELDNNAIGIQYF
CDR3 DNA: TGCAGCGTTGAATTGGACAACAACGCTATCGGCATTCAGTACTTC

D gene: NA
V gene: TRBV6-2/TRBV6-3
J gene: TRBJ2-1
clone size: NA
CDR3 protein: CASRRLGPYNEQFF
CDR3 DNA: TGTGCCAGCAGACGACTAGGCCCTTACAATGAGCAGTTCTTC

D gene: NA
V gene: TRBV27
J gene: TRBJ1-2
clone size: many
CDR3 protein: CASRGLWGEPNYGYTF
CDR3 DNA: TGTGCCAGCAGGGGATTGTGGGGAGAGCCTAACTATGGCTACACCTTC

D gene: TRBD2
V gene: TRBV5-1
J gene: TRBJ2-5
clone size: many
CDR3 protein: CASNPVASGETQYF
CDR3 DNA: TGCGCCAGCAACCCTGTGGCTAGCGGAGAGACCCAGTACTTC

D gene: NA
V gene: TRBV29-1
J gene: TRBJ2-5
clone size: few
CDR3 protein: CSVEMGVKETQYF
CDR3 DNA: TGCAGCGTTGAAATGGGGGTAAAGGAGACCCAGTACTTC

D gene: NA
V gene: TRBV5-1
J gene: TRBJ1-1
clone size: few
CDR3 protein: CASSLEWFAEAFF
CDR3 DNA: TGCGCCAGCAGCTTGGAGTGGTTTGCTGAAGCTTTCTTT

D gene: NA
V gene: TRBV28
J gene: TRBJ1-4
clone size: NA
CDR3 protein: CASSFSGVGMVGEKLFF
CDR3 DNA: TGTGCCAGCAGTTTCTCGGGAGTAGGGATGGTAGGGGAAAAACTGTTTTTT

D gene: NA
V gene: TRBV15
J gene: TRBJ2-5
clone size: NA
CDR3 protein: CATSNRMPGGWETQYF
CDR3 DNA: TGTGCCACCAGCAATCGTATGCCCGGGGGCTGGGAGACCCAGTACTTC

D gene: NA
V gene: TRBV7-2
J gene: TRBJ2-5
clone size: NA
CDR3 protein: CASTRGRPETQYF
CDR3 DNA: TGTGCCAGCACCCGGGGCCGCCCAGAGACCCAGTACTTC

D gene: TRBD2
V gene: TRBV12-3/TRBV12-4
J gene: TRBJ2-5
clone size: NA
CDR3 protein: CASNFLAGGLETQYF
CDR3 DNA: TGTGCCAGCAACTTTCTAGCGGGGGGGTTGGAGACCCAGTACTTC

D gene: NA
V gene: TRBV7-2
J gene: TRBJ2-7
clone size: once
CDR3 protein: CASSLAVVGVYEQYF
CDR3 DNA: TGTGCCAGCAGCTTAGCGGTTGTCGGGGTTTACGAGCAGTACTTC

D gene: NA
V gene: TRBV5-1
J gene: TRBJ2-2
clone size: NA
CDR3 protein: CASSLGGTTNTGELFF
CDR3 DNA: TGCGCCAGCAGCTTGGGCGGGACAACGAACACCGGGGAGCTGTTTTTT